The rows below give T cell receptor beta chains drawn from one sample of a study of blood T cell repertoires in COVID-19. Repertoires were generated with immunoSEQ multiplex PCR, while TCRdb's copy carries only in-frame clones and drops some. The sample yields around 150,000 clones, under 80% seen once. Sequences were obtained from peripheral blood. These receptors all come from a man aged 55-75 years with acute or convalescent COVID-19. The conserved cysteine and the conserved F or W are not part of the CDR3 here.

j_gene: TRBJ2-7
v_gene: TRBV19
CDR3aa: ASSIQMGPPYEQY

j_gene: TRBJ1-6
v_gene: TRBV5-1
CDR3aa: ASSALGGGNSPLH

j_gene: TRBJ2-7
v_gene: TRBV18
CDR3aa: ASSPGTESSYEQY

j_gene: TRBJ2-3
v_gene: TRBV27
CDR3aa: ASSFASTDTQY

j_gene: TRBJ2-7
v_gene: TRBV19
CDR3aa: ASSILGQNYEQY

j_gene: TRBJ2-4
v_gene: TRBV12-3/TRBV12-4
CDR3aa: ASTGSYIQY

j_gene: TRBJ1-5
v_gene: TRBV6-2/TRBV6-3
CDR3aa: ASSYGSVNRANQPQH

j_gene: TRBJ2-5
v_gene: TRBV5-5
CDR3aa: ASSLENRETQY

j_gene: TRBJ2-4
v_gene: TRBV3-1/TRBV3-2
CDR3aa: ASSQDLVQAKNIQY

j_gene: TRBJ1-1
v_gene: TRBV5-8
CDR3aa: ASSLEANTEAF

j_gene: TRBJ2-7
v_gene: TRBV21-1
CDR3aa: ASSKGLAGGFGGSEQY

j_gene: TRBJ2-7
v_gene: TRBV5-1
CDR3aa: ASSLAGGERYEQY

j_gene: TRBJ2-7
v_gene: TRBV14
CDR3aa: ASSQDTRFQGGRNEQY

j_gene: TRBJ2-1
v_gene: TRBV5-1
CDR3aa: ASTGGTYNEQF

j_gene: TRBJ1-2
v_gene: TRBV6-6
CDR3aa: ASSSPQGTTYGYT

j_gene: TRBJ2-1
v_gene: TRBV19
CDR3aa: ASRTSGSKHEQF

j_gene: TRBJ2-5
v_gene: TRBV4-2
CDR3aa: ASSQDAVRGRETQY

j_gene: TRBJ1-1
v_gene: TRBV29-1
CDR3aa: SVAGFDTEAF

j_gene: TRBJ2-1
v_gene: TRBV24-1
CDR3aa: ATSGQGARNEQF

j_gene: TRBJ1-6
v_gene: TRBV28
CDR3aa: ASSLVRGRAPLH